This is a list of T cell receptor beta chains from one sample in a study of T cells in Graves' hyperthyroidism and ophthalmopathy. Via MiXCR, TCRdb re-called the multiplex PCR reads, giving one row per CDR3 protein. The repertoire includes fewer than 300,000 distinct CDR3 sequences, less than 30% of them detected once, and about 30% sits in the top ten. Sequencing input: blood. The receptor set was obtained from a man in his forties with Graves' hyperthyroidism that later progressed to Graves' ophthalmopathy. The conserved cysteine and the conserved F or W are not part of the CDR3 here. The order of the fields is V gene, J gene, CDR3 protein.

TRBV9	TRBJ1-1	ASSVGTGTSTEAF
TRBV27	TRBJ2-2	ASSSQGRSKTGELF
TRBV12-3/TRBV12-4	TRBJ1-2	ASSGRGGYT
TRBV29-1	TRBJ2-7	SVEGLASEQY
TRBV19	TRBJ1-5	ASSWGVYSNQPQH
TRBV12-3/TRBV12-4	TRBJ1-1	ASSFSPGTSGTEAF
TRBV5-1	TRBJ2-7	ASSLYQDGPYEQY
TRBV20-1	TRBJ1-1	SLPDLVEAF
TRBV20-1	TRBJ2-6	SASQQAGANVLT
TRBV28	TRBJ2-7	ASSQTSVGEQY
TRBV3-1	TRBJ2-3	ASSQVYRTRSRWDTQY
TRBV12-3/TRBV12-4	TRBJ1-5	ASSYPGHLNQPQH
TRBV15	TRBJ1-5	ATSPTEGPQH
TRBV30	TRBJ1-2	AWSVDGYYGYT
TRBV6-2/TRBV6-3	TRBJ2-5	ASSPMGGRETQY
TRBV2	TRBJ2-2	ASTRRSNTGELF
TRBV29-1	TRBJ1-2	SVVGTDYGYT
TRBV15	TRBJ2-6	ATTPQRRTNSVLT
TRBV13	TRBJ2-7	ASSLPGQRYEQY
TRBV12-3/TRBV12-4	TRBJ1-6	ASSFRATSSYNSPLH
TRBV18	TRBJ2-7	ASSQRATGRGRNEQY
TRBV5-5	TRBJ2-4	ASSDTGRENIQY
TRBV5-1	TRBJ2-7	ASSGGLAGAITNYEQY